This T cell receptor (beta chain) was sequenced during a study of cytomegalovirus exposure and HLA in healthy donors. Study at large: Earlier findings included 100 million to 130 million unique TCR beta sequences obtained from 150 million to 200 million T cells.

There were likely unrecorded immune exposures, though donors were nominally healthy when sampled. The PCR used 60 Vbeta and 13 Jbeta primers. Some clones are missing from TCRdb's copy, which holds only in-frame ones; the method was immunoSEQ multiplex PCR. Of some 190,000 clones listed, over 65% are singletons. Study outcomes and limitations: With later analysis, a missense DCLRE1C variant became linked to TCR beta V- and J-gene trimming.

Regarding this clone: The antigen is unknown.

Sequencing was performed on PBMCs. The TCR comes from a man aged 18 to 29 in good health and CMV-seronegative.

CDR3 bases: TGTGCCAGCAGTCCTCTCAGCGGCTATGGCTACACCTTC. Residues: CASSPLSGYGYTF. The rearrangement joins TRBV9 to TRBJ1-2; D gene uncertain. The germline CDR1 and CDR2 sequences are SGDLS and YYNGEE. This CDR3 contains 13 residues. The ends were cut back, 5 bases at V and 4 bases at J, with 12 bases in the middle. Based on the CDR3 plus reference TRBV9 and TRBJ1-2, the full variable domain is DSGVTQTPKHLITATGQRVTLRCSPRSGDLSVYWYQQSLDQGLQFLIQYYNGEERAKGNILERFSAQQFPDLHSELNLSSLELGDSALYFCASSPLSGYGYTFGSGTRLTVV.